A selection of T cell receptor beta chains follows, all from one sample in a study of somatic mutations in cytotoxic T cells in rheumatoid arthritis. Clones were read by immunoSEQ multiplex PCR, and TCRdb kept only the in-frame ones, dropping some. The sample has some 20,000 clones; around 81% are singletons. Sequencing was carried out using CD8+ T cells sorted from blood. The receptor set was obtained from an adult with rheumatoid arthritis. The conserved cysteine and the conserved F or W are not part of the CDR3 here. Only some rows state a clone size, as once, few, many or a class for expanded clones.

V,J,size,CDR3
TRBV27,TRBJ2-2,NA,ASRASGRELWELF
TRBV6-6,TRBJ2-1,NA,ASRAGGEQF
TRBV4-1,TRBJ1-5,medium-sized,ASSHLISGDQPQH
TRBV6-6,TRBJ2-6,few,ASSYSSSGANVLT
TRBV28,TRBJ2-5,once,ASSLILGEGQQETQY
TRBV7-3,TRBJ2-3,NA,ASSLSPAITDTQY
TRBV6-5,TRBJ1-1,NA,ASIKDLGAEAF
TRBV13,TRBJ1-1,NA,ASSSYLDTEAF
TRBV15,TRBJ1-1,few,ATLVGTEAF
TRBV4-3,TRBJ1-3,NA,ASSQDVRGSWLGGNTIY
TRBV5-1,TRBJ2-3,NA,ASSSKRGGSTDTQY
TRBV11-3,TRBJ2-7,NA,ASSSGRQSYEQY
TRBV13,TRBJ1-2,NA,ASSMGQGYGYT
TRBV4-3,TRBJ1-1,few,ASSAAGKAF
TRBV28,TRBJ2-3,NA,ASSQSGRGTDTQY
TRBV5-1,TRBJ2-1,once,ASSLGWGAYNEQF
TRBV11-2,TRBJ2-7,NA,ASSLGQKIYEQY
TRBV7-7,TRBJ2-1,NA,ASSLTFGNEQF
TRBV9,TRBJ2-2,NA,ASSPSGTNTGELF
TRBV7-9,TRBJ2-3,NA,ASSLGGQGKRTDTQY
TRBV5-1,TRBJ1-1,few,ASSFRPNTEAF
TRBV4-2,TRBJ1-2,NA,ASSQEAGARDGYT
TRBV7-3,TRBJ2-5,NA,ASSVTRTETQY
TRBV5-1,TRBJ1-1,few,ASTLGDEAF
TRBV27,TRBJ1-1,few,ASSTTVYTEAF
TRBV27,TRBJ2-3,NA,ASSLLESGWLIGDTQY
TRBV9,TRBJ2-4,once,ASSASGGADIQY